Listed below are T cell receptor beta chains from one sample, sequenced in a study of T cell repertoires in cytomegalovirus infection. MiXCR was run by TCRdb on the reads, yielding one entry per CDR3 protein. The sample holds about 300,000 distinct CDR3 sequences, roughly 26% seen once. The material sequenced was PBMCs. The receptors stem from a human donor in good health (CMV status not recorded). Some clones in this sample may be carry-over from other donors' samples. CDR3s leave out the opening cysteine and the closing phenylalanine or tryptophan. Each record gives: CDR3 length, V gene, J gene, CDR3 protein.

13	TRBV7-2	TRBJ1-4	ASSQQVPRYEKLF
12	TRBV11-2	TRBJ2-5	ASSLETGLETQY
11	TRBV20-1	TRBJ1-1	SAEGDRVTEAF
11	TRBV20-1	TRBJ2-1	SAAPLLYNEQF
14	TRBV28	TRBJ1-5	ASSPRATWARQPQH
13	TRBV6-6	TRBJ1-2	ASSVAGTGVRGYT
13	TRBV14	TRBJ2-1	ASSPSWGTSNEQF
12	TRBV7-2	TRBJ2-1	ASSFSGGADEQF
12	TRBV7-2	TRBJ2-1	ASSSPPGGYEQF
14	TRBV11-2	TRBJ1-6	ASSSRALGRNSPLH
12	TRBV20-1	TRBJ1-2	SAPRAGAAYGYT
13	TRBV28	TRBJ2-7	ASSLEGAIDYEQY
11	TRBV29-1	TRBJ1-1	STDGGGITEAF
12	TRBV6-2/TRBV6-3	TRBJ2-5	ASRRRNRQETQY
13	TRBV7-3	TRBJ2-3	ASSLMPAATDTQY
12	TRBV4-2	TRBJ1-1	ASSQLGGDTEAF
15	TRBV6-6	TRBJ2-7	ASSYPPDRGSSYEQY
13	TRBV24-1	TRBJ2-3	ATSGLTGSADTQY
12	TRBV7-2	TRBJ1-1	ASSPGRANTEAF
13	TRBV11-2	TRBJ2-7	ASSTTSGDTYEQY
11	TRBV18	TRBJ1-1	ASSGTTYTEAF
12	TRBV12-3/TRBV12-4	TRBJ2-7	ASSPGSARYEQY